This T cell receptor (beta chain) comes out of a study of blood T cells in healthy people across ages. CDR3 length: 16 residues. V dropped 0 bases and J dropped 5; count of bases not matched to a gene: 6. CDR1 MNHEY and CDR2 SMNVEV come from the germline V gene (reference sequence). A second about 7 to 11 cycle PCR used barcoded and J-beta primers. TCRdb recomputed calls from the 5' RACE reads with MiXCR, one row per CDR3 protein. Here the sample spans roughly 1.5 million distinct CDR3 sequences, 42% being singletons. The sample consisted of blood. This TCR was sampled from a woman under 30 in good health. The chain combines TRBV27 with TRBJ2-5; TRBD2 matches 10 bases. The CDR3 here is CASSLSVTSGWETQYF. CDR3 sequence (DNA): TGTGCCAGCAGTTTATCAGTGACTAGCGGGTGGGAGACCCAGTACTTC.